This entry features one T cell receptor beta chain sequence. Its antigen is undetermined. The sample originates from a study of chemoradiotherapy in HPV16-positive cancers. Study-wide findings and caveats: Functional assays defining HPV-specific T cells used only a couple of HPV16-positive patients.

CDR3 length: 14 residues. The V and J ends lost 4 bases and 9 bases respectively, with 16 bases between them. Germline-derived CDR1 and CDR2 are LGHNA and YNFKEQ. Libraries were prepared by immunoSEQ multiplex PCR; TCRdb keeps only in-frame clonotypes and omits some of them. The sample contains some 5,000 clones, around 80% of which appear only once. Sequencing was performed on tumor tissue, taken from a patient who underwent chemoradiotherapy. J is TRBJ2-1 and V is TRBV4-2; D ambiguous. The receptor's source is a human donor with HPV-associated anogenital cancer. DNA for the CDR3: TGTGCCAGCAGCCCCGGTGGTGAGCGAGGTGAGCAGTTCTTC. Protein sequence: CASSPGGERGEQFF.